The 32 T cell receptor beta chains below come from one sample, sequenced in a study of T cell responses to AZD1222 COVID-19 vaccine. Assay used: immunoSEQ multiplex PCR; TCRdb lists only in-frame clones, some missing. The table shows about 150,000 clones, with roughly 91% occurring only once. Here the sequenced sample was peripheral blood, taken 28 days after the second AZD1222 dose. Every receptor here comes from an adult who received the AZD1222 COVID-19 vaccine.

CDR3 in amino acids: CASSQGLAGTQETQYF. CDR3 nucleotides: TGTGCCAGCAGCCAGGGACTAGCGGGGACCCAAGAGACCCAGTACTTC. The V gene is TRBV4-2, the J gene TRBJ2-5, with 13 bases fitting TRBD2. The length of the CDR3 is 16 residues. Germline CDR1 and CDR2: LGHNA and YNFKEQ. V gave up 3 bases and J gave up 1 base; unmatched junction bases: 2.

This chain uses TRBV6-5 with TRBJ1-5; 10 bases line up with TRBD1. Germline V CDR1 and CDR2: MNHEY, SVGAGI. The trim removed 6 bases at V and 6 bases at J, leaving 8 bases unmatched. The CDR3 has 15 amino acids. DNA of the CDR3: TGTGCCAGCAGGCCGGGACAGGGGTTTAGTCAGCCCCAGCATTTT. Protein: CASRPGQGFSQPQHF.

This sequence joins TRBV28 and TRBJ2-2, with 8 bases matching TRBD2. This CDR3 has 17 residues. Trimming cost V 4 bases and J 3 bases; bases outside gene matches: 10. Looked up from germline, CDR1 is MDHEN and CDR2 is SYDVKM. The CDR3 region is CASSSISAGGYTGELFF. The CDR3 DNA sequence: TGTGCCAGCAGTTCGATTTCGGCGGGGGGATACACCGGGGAGCTGTTTTTT.

The chain is built from TRBV4-2 and TRBJ2-2; 8 bases fit TRBD2. CDR1 and CDR2 (germline): LGHNA, YNFKEQ. The CDR3 is made up of 16 amino acids. V dropped 1 base and J dropped 0; count of bases not matched to a gene: 1. As DNA, the CDR3 is TGTGCCAGCAGCCAAGTAGCGGGAACGAACACCGGGGAGCTGTTTTTT. Translation: CASSQVAGTNTGELFF.

The CDR3 loop is CASSFREGLNEQFF. The CDR3 coding sequence is TGCGCCAGCAGCTTTCGGGAGGGCTTGAATGAGCAGTTCTTC. This sequence joins TRBV5-1 and TRBJ2-1, with TRBD2 identical over 8 bases. Germline trimming cut 2 bases from V and 7 bases from J; bases unmatched to any gene: 5. The CDR3 covers 14 residues. Per germline, CDR1 SGHRS and CDR2 YFSETQ.

This clone showed up just a few times. The rearrangement links TRBV28 to TRBJ1-2, with D possibly being TRBD1 (6 bases). This CDR3 has 14 residues. Trimming shortened V by 5 bases and J by 5 bases, and 15 bases separated the two germline ends. The germline CDR1 and CDR2 sequences are MDHEN and SYDVKM. DNA of the CDR3: TGTGCCAGCAGTCAAACAGGGAGAACATATGGCTACACCTTC. Encoded protein: CASSQTGRTYGYTF.

V usage is TRBV3-1 (or the pseudogene TRBV3-2) and J usage is TRBJ1-1; weak D call: TRBD1 (5 bases). V gave up 3 bases and J gave up 4 bases, with 12 bases separating them. Germline V gene sequence: CDR1 LGHDT, CDR2 YNNKEL (reference sequence). CDR3 length: 14 residues. Written as DNA, the CDR3 is TGTGCCAGCAGCCACGGGGGGGTTGGCACTGAAGCTTTCTTT. It specifies CASSHGGVGTEAFF.

J is TRBJ2-2 and V is TRBV6-6; D not resolved. This CDR3 has 14 amino acids. Per the germline V gene, CDR1 is MNHNY and CDR2 is SVGAGI (reference sequence). Trimming left V 7 bases short and J 2 bases short, with 11 bases between. The CDR3 DNA reads TGTGCCAGCACAGAACAAGCTAACACCGGGGAGCTGTTTTTT. Protein: CASTEQANTGELFF.

This rearrangement joins TRBV28 to TRBJ1-5; D remains ambiguous. The CDR3 is 13 amino acids. Germline-derived CDR1 and CDR2 are MDHEN and SYDVKM. Trimming cost V 6 bases and J 3 bases, with 9 bases left between them. The CDR3 nucleotides are TGTGCCAGCAGGCAGGAAGCCAATCAGCCCCAGCATTTT. It translates to CASRQEANQPQHF.

The V and J genes are TRBV19 and TRBJ1-2, with D possibly matching TRBD1 (5 bases). Per germline, CDR1 LNHDA and CDR2 SQIVND (reference sequence). This CDR3 has 17 amino acids. With 3 bases removed from V and 2 bases from J, the gap between germline ends came to 19 bases. The CDR3 loop reads CASSIQGSLTVNYGYTF. As DNA, the CDR3 is TGTGCCAGTAGTATCCAGGGTTCACTCACCGTCAACTATGGCTACACCTTC.

CDR3 residues: CASSQGQGYGYTF. The DNA for the CDR3 is TGTGCCAGCAGTCAGGGACAGGGCTATGGCTACACCTTC. The chain has TRBV12-3 or TRBV12-4 and TRBJ1-2; TRBD1 agrees at 9 bases. The CDR3 is 13 amino acids. V lost 5 bases to trimming and J lost 4 bases; unmatched junction nucleotides: 2.

This clone has just one count. The chain combines TRBV4-3 with TRBJ2-1, with a possible D match to TRBD1 (6 bases). The CDR3 has 19 residues. V lost 0 bases to trimming and J lost 0 bases, with 18 bases between them. CDR1 and CDR2 (germline): LGHNA, YSLEER. The CDR3 coding sequence is TGCGCCAGCAGCCAAGATTTGAGGGGGTTCCCGAGCTCCTACAATGAGCAGTTCTTC. As protein: CASSQDLRGFPSSYNEQFF.

The chain recombines TRBV7-3 with TRBJ2-7; a weak D match, TRBD1 (7 bases). Trimming pared 4 bases from V and 2 bases from J, leaving 12 bases between. CDR1 is SGHTA and CDR2 is FQGTGA in the germline V gene. The CDR3 runs 14 residues. Here the CDR3 DNA reads TGTGCCAGCAGCTCAGACAGGGAGGCCTACGAGCAGTACTTC. Its protein is CASSSDREAYEQYF.

V and J are TRBV7-2 and TRBJ1-3, with D unresolved. Germline values: CDR1 SGHTA, CDR2 FQGNSA. V lost 3 bases and J lost 0, with 6 bases in between. This CDR3 contains 14 residues. This chain's CDR3 is CASSLGGSGNTIYF. In nucleotides, the CDR3 is TGTGCCAGCAGCTTGGGCGGCTCTGGAAACACCATATATTTT.

This chain uses TRBV6-5 with TRBJ2-7, with D unresolved. The CDR3 has 10 amino acids. Trimming pared 5 bases from V and 9 bases from J, leaving 8 bases between. Germline CDR1 reads MNHEY; CDR2 reads SVGAGI. This chain's CDR3 is CASSPKGQYF. The CDR3 coding sequence is TGTGCCAGCAGTCCCAAGGGGCAGTACTTC.

The rearrangement links TRBV9 to TRBJ2-6; weak D call: TRBD1 (5 bases). CDR1 SGDLS and CDR2 YYNGEE come from the germline V gene. Trimming left V 6 bases short and J 2 bases short, with 6 bases between. The length of the CDR3 is 13 residues. CDR3 sequence: CASKGAGANVLTF. CDR3 nucleotide sequence: TGTGCCAGCAAAGGGGCTGGGGCCAACGTCCTGACTTTC.

This rearrangement joins TRBV28 to TRBJ1-2; TRBD1 matches 7 bases. V was clipped by 6 bases and J by 4 bases; unmatched bases: 14. Germline V gene lookup returns CDR1 MDHEN and CDR2 SYDVKM. This CDR3 is 16 amino acids long. The CDR3 DNA follows: TGTGCCAGCAGCTCACCCGGGAGGGGGCAGGGCTATGGCTACACCTTC. This codes for CASSSPGRGQGYGYTF.

The V call is TRBV5-1, the J call TRBJ2-7; D might be TRBD1 (5 bases). The CDR3 extends over 15 amino acids. CDR1 SGHRS and CDR2 YFSETQ come from the germline V gene. Trimming left V 1 base short and J 0 bases short, with 11 bases between. For the CDR3, the DNA is TGCGCCAGCAGCTTGACAGGTTCAACCTCCTACGAGCAGTACTTC. Translating gives CASSLTGSTSYEQYF.

This clone came up once. The V and J genes are TRBV11-2 and TRBJ2-7; 8 bases line up with TRBD2. After removal of 6 bases from V and 1 base from J, the junction contained 5 bases not matched to a gene. The CDR3 contains 14 residues. Germline V gives CDR1 SGHAT, CDR2 FQNNGV. The CDR3 DNA reads as TGTGCCAGCAGGCGGGGGGCAGAGTCCTACGAGCAGTACTTC. Protein product: CASRRGAESYEQYF.

The chain carries TRBV6-5 and TRBJ1-6, with 7 bases lining up with TRBD1. The CDR3 sequence is 13 residues long. Germline trimming cut 9 bases from V and 9 bases from J; bases unmatched to any gene: 8. Per the germline V gene, CDR1 is MNHEY and CDR2 is SVGAGI. The CDR3 here is CASRTGSGSPLHF. In DNA, the CDR3 is TGTGCCAGTAGGACAGGTTCGGGTTCACCCCTCCACTTT.

In this sample, this clone turned up once. The rearrangement links TRBV6-5 to TRBJ2-1; TRBD1 aligns across 8 bases. CDR3 length equals 11 residues. The germline CDR1 and CDR2 sequences are MNHEY and SVGAGI. Trimming cost V 10 bases and J 7 bases; bases outside gene matches: 3. CDR3 coding DNA: TGTGCCACCCGACAGGGGAATGAGCAGTTCTTC. The encoded protein is CATRQGNEQFF.

V gene TRBV28 combines with J gene TRBJ1-3, with a possible D match to TRBD1 (5 bases). Trimming removed 6 bases at V and 8 bases at J, with 20 bases between. Germline-derived CDR1 and CDR2 are MDHEN and SYDVKM. The CDR3 is 15 residues long. The CDR3: CASREVGGVRDTIYF. The CDR3 region has the DNA TGTGCCAGCAGGGAGGTGGGAGGGGTACGAGACACCATATATTTT.

The rearrangement uses TRBV4-1 and TRBJ1-6, with 7 bases fitting TRBD1. Germline loops: CDR1 MGHRA, CDR2 YSYEKL. CDR3 length equals 15 residues. The trim removed 0 bases at V and 16 bases at J, leaving 12 bases unmatched. CDR3 DNA sequence: TGCGCCAGCAGCCAAGATCGGGACAGCCCCTCCAGGCTCCACTTT. It specifies CASSQDRDSPSRLHF.

The J gene is TRBJ2-7, the V gene TRBV10-3, with D possibly being TRBD1 (6 bases). This CDR3 comprises 12 residues. The germline V and J ends were trimmed by 10 bases and 4 bases, with 14 bases remaining between them. Germline V gene sequence: CDR1 ENHRY, CDR2 SYGVKD. As DNA, the CDR3 is TGTGCCACCAACGGCCAGGGGTACGAGCAGTACTTC. It yields the protein CATNGQGYEQYF.

The chain employs TRBV2 and TRBJ2-5; TRBD2 agrees at 11 bases. V shed 3 bases, J shed 1 base, and the junction held 4 bases outside the gene matches. Germline V gene lookup returns CDR1 SNHLY and CDR2 FYNNEI. The CDR3 has 16 residues. CDR3 region: CASSDGTSGAQETQYF. CDR3 nucleotide sequence: TGTGCCAGCAGTGATGGGACTAGCGGAGCCCAAGAGACCCAGTACTTC. Full variable domain (missing parts from reference TRBV2 and TRBJ2-5): EPEVTQTPSHQVTQMGQEVILRCVPISNHLYFYWYRQILGQKVEFLVSFYNNEISEKSEIFDDQFSVERPDGSNFTLKIRSTKLEDSAMYFCASSDGTSGAQETQYFGPGTRLLVL.

The genes are TRBV7-2 and TRBJ1-4; 7 bases agree with TRBD1. The CDR3 has 16 amino acids. Germline V lookup: CDR1 SGHTA, CDR2 FQGNSA. Trimming took 5 bases from V and 3 from J; bases not matched to a gene: 9. The CDR3 DNA sequence: TGTGCCAGCAGCCCAGGGGGTACACTAGCTAATGAAAAACTGTTTTTT. Amino acid sequence: CASSPGGTLANEKLFF.

The table lists this clone with a count of one. This chain connects TRBV28 to TRBJ1-5; D possibly corresponds to TRBD1 (6 bases). CDR1 is MDHEN, CDR2 SYDVKM, per germline. There are 13 residues in the CDR3. Trimming removed 3 bases from V and 7 bases from J, with 10 bases in between. In DNA form, the CDR3 reads TGTGCCAGCAGTTTGGGGGCCCGGCAGCCCCAGCATTTT. It specifies CASSLGARQPQHF.

The chain couples TRBV9 to TRBJ2-1, with TRBD2 matching over 9 bases. Germline values: CDR1 SGDLS, CDR2 YYNGEE. CDR3 length equals 15 residues. The V segment lost 3 bases and the J segment 7 bases; nucleotides outside the gene matches: 8. The CDR3 DNA reads as TGTGCCAGCAGCGATGTGGGACTAGCCCGTAATGAGCAGTTCTTC. Amino acid sequence: CASSDVGLARNEQFF. The complete variable domain, with remaining parts taken from reference TRBV9 and TRBJ2-1, reads DSGVTQTPKHLITATGQRVTLRCSPRSGDLSVYWYQQSLDQGLQFLIQYYNGEERAKGNILERFSAQQFPDLHSELNLSSLELGDSALYFCASSDVGLARNEQFFGPGTRLTVL.

V gene TRBV28 combines with J gene TRBJ1-2; D may be TRBD1 (6 bases). The ends were cut back, 3 bases at V and 2 bases at J, with 7 bases in the middle. Germline CDR1 MDHEN, CDR2 SYDVKM. CDR3 length equals 13 residues. In DNA form, the CDR3 reads TGTGCCAGCAGTTTTGGACAGAACTATGGCTACACCTTC. Translating gives CASSFGQNYGYTF.

V gene TRBV28 combines with J gene TRBJ2-7, with 9 bases identical to TRBD1. The V gene end was trimmed by 7 bases and the J gene end by 2 bases; junction bases not matched to a gene: 18. The CDR3 length is 18 residues. In germline, CDR1 is MDHEN, CDR2 SYDVKM. The CDR3 DNA is TGTGCCAGCACCGGACAGGGGAATGACCAAAGGCCTACCTACGAGCAGTACTTC. This gives the protein CASTGQGNDQRPTYEQYF.

This clone was seen just once. This chain connects TRBV19 to TRBJ1-2; no clear D. CDR3 length: 15 amino acids. V lost 1 base, J lost 2 bases, and 11 bases lay in between. Germline V gene data show CDR1 as LNHDA and CDR2 as SQIVND (reference sequence). CDR3 nucleotides: TGTGCCAGTAGTATAGGGGTAGGGCAAAACTATGGCTACACCTTC. Its translation: CASSIGVGQNYGYTF.

The gene calls are TRBV24-1 and TRBJ2-1; D tentatively reads TRBD1 or TRBD2 (5 bases each). In germline, CDR1 is KGHDR, CDR2 SFDVKD. The CDR3 extends over 16 amino acids. Deletions cut 5 bases from V and 0 bases from J, with 13 bases between. CDR3 nucleotides: TGTGCCACCAGTGCATTTGAGGGGTACTCCTACAATGAGCAGTTCTTC. Protein sequence: CATSAFEGYSYNEQFF.